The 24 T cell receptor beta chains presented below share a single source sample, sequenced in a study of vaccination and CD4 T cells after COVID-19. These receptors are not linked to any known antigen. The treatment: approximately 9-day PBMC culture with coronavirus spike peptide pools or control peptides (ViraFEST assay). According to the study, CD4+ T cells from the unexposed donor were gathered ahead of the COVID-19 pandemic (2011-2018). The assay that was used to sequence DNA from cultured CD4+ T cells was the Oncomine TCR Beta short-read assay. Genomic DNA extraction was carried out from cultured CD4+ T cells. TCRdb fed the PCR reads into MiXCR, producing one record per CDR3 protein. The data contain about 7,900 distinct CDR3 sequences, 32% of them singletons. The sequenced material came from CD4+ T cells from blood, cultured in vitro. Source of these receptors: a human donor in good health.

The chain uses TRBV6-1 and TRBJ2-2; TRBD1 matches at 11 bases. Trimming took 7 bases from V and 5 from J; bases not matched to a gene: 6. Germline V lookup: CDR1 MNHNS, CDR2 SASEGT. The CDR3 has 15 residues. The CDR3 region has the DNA TGTGCCAGCACCCCGGGACAGGGGGTGACCGGGGAGCTGTTTTTT. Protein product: CASTPGQGVTGELFF.

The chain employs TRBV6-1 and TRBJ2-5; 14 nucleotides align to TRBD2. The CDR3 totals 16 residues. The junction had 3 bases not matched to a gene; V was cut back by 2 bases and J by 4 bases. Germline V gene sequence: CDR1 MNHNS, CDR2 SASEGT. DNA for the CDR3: TGTGCCAGCAGTGAACGACTAGCGGGAGGGCCAGAGACCCAGTACTTC. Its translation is CASSERLAGGPETQYF.

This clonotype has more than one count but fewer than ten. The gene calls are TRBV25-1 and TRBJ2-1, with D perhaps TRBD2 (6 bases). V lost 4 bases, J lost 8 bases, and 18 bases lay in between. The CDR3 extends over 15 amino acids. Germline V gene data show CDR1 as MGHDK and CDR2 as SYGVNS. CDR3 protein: CASSGLVGSGDEQFF. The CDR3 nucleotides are TGTGCCAGCAGTGGACTAGTTGGGAGTGGTGATGAGCAGTTCTTC.

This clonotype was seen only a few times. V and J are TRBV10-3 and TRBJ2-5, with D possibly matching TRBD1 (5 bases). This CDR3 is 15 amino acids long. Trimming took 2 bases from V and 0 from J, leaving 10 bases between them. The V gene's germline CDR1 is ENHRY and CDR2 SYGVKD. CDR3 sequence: CAISERAGNQETQYF. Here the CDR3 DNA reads TGTGCCATCAGTGAGAGGGCAGGGAACCAAGAGACCCAGTACTTC.

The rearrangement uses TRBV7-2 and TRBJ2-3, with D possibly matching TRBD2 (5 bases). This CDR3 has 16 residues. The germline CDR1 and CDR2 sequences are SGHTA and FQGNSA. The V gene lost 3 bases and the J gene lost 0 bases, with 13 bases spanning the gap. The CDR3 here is CASSLEGSRSTDTQYF. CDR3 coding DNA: TGTGCCAGCAGCTTGGAAGGGAGTAGGAGCACAGATACGCAGTATTTT.

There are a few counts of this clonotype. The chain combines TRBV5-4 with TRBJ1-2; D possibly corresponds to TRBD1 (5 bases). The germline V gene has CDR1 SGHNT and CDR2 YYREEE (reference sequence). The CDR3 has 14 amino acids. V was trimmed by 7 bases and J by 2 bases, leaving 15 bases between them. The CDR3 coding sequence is TGTGCCAGCGGGCTTCGGGGCTCCAACTATGGCTACACCTTC. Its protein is CASGLRGSNYGYTF. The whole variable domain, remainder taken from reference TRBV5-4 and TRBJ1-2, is ETGVTQSPTHLIKTRGQQVTLRCSSQSGHNTVSWYQQALGQGPQFIFQYYREEENGRGNFPPRFSGLQFPNYSSELNVNALELDDSALYLCASGLRGSNYGYTFGSGTRLTVV.

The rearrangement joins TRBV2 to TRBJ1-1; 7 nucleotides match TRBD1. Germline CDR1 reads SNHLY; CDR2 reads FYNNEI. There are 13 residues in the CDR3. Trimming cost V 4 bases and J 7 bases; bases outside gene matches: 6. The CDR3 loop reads CASSVQGGLEAFF. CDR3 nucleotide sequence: TGTGCCAGCAGTGTCCAGGGGGGGCTTGAAGCTTTCTTT. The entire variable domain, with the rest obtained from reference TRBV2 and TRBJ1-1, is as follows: EPEVTQTPSHQVTQMGQEVILRCVPISNHLYFYWYRQILGQKVEFLVSFYNNEISEKSEIFDDQFSVERPDGSNFTLKIRSTKLEDSAMYFCASSVQGGLEAFFGQGTRLTVV.

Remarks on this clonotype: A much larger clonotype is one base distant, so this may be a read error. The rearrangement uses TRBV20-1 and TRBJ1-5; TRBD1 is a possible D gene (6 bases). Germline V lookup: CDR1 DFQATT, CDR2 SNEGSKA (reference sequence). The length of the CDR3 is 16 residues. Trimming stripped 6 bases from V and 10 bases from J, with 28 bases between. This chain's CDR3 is CSAPQNPGAPRSPQHF. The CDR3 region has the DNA TGCAGTGCCCCACAAAATCCAGGGGCCCCACGGAGCCCCCAGCATTTT.

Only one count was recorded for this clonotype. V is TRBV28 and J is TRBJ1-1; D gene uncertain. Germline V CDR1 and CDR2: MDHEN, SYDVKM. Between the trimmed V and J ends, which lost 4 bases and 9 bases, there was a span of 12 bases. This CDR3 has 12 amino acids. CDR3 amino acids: CASSSGRQKAFF. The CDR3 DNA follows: TGTGCCAGCAGTTCCGGGCGACAAAAAGCTTTCTTT. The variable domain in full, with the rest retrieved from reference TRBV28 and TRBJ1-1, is DVKVTQSSRYLVKRTGEKVFLECVQDMDHENMFWYRQDPGLGLRLIYFSYDVKMKEKGDIPEGYSVSREKKERFSLILESASTNQTSMYLCASSSGRQKAFFGQGTRLTVV.

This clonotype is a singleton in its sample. CDR3 loop: CASSFQGDTGELFF. The DNA of the CDR3 is TGTGCCAGCAGCTTTCAGGGGGACACCGGGGAGCTGTTTTTT. The V gene is TRBV7-9, the J gene TRBJ2-2; TRBD1 aligns across 7 bases. CDR3 length: 14 residues. The germline V gene has CDR1 SEHNR and CDR2 FQNEAQ (reference sequence). V was pared by 3 bases and J by 3 bases, with 1 base of the junction left unmatched.

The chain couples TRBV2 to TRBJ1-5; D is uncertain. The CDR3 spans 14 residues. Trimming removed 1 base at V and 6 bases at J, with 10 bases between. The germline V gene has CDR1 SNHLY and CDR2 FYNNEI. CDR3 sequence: CASSEGPDGQPQHF. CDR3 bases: TGTGCCAGCAGTGAAGGTCCTGACGGTCAGCCCCAGCATTTT.

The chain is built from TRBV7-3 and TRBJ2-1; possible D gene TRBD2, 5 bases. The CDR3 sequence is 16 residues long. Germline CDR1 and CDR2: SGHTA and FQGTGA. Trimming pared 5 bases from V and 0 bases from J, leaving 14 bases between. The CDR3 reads CASSPLRVRSYNEQFF. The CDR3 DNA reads TGTGCCAGCAGCCCACTGCGGGTCCGCTCCTACAATGAGCAGTTCTTC.

The DNA of the CDR3 is TGTGCCAGCAGTGAAGGAGCGTTAACCTACAATGAGCAGTTCTTC. It codes for CASSEGALTYNEQFF. The V gene is TRBV6-1, the J gene TRBJ2-1; no clear D gene. The CDR3 consists of 15 residues. The germline V gene encodes CDR1 MNHNS and CDR2 SASEGT. V lost 1 base, J lost 2 bases, and 9 bases lay in between.

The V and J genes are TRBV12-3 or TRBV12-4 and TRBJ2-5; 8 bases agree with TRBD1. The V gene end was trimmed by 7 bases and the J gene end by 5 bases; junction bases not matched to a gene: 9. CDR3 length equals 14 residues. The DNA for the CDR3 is TGTGCCAGCAATCACAGGGGGGTACGGGAGACCCAGTACTTC. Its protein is CASNHRGVRETQYF.

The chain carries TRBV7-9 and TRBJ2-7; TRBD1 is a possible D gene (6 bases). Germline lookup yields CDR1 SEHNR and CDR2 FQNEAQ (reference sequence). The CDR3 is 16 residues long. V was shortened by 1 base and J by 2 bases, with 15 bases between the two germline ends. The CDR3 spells CASSLGQALIPYEQYF. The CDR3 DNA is TGTGCCAGCAGCTTAGGACAGGCCCTAATACCCTACGAGCAGTACTTC.

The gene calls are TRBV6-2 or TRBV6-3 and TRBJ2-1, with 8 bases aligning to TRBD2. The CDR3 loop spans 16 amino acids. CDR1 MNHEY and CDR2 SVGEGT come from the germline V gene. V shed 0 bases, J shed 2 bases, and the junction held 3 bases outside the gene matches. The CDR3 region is CASSYSTSAAYNEQFF. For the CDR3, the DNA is TGTGCCAGCAGTTACTCGACTAGCGCGGCCTACAATGAGCAGTTCTTC.

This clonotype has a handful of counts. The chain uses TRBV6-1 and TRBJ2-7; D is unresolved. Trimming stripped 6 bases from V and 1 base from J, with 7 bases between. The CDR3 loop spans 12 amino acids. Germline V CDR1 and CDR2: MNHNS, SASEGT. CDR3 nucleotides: TGTGCCAGCAGCTCCGGATCCTACGAGCAGTACTTC. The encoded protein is CASSSGSYEQYF.

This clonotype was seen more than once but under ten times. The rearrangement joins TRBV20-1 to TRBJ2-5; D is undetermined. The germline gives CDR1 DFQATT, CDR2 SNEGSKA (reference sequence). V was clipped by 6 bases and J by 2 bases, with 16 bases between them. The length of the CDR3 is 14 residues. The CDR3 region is CSAPRPSFQETQYF. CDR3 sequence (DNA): TGCAGTGCCCCCCGGCCCAGTTTTCAAGAGACCCAGTACTTC.

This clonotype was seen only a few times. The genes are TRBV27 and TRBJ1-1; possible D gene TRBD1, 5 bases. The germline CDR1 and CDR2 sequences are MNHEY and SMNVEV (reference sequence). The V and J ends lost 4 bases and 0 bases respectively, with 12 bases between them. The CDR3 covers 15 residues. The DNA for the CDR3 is TGTGCCAGCAGTTCGACCAGGGCTCTGAACACTGAAGCTTTCTTT. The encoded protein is CASSSTRALNTEAFF.

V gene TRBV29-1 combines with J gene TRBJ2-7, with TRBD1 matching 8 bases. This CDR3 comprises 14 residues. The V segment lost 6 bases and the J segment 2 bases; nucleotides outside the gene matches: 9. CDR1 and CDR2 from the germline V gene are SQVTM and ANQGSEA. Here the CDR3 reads CSVTNRGAAYEQYF. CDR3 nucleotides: TGCAGCGTGACCAACAGGGGGGCAGCCTACGAGCAGTACTTC.

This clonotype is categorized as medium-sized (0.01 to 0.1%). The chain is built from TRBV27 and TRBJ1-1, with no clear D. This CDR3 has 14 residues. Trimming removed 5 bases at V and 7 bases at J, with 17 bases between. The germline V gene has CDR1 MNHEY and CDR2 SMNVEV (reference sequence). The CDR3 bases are TGTGCCAGCAGTCCCAAGGGCAACGTCGGTGAAGCTTTCTTT. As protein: CASSPKGNVGEAFF.

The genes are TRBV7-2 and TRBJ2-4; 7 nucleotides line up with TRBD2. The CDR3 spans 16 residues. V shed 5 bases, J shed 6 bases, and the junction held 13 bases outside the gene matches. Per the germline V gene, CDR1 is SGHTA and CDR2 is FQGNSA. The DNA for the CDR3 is TGTGCCAGCAGCGACGGAGCGGGATTGGTCGGAAACATTCAGTACTTC. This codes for CASSDGAGLVGNIQYF.

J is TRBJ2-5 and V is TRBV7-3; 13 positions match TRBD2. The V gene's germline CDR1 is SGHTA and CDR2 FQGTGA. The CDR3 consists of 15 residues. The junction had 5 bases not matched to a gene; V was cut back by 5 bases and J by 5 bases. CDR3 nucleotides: TGTGCCAGCAGCCAAGGACTAGCGGGAGCTGAGACCCAGTACTTC. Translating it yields CASSQGLAGAETQYF.

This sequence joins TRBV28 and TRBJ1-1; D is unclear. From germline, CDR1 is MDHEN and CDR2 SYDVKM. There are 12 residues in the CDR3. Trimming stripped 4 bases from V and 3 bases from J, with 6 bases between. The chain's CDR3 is CASSSPYTEAFF. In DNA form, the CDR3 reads TGTGCCAGCAGTTCCCCATACACTGAAGCTTTCTTT.